Listed below are T cell receptor beta chains from one sample, sequenced in a study of T cell repertoires in cytomegalovirus infection. TCRdb ran MiXCR on the reads and lists one entry per CDR3 protein. The sample shows roughly 240,000 distinct CDR3 sequences, around 6.6% of them seen only once. Sequencing was carried out using PBMCs. Receptors originate from a human donor in good health (CMV status not recorded). Some clones in this sample may be carry-over from other donors' samples. CDR3s include the opening cysteine and the closing phenylalanine or tryptophan. Fields, in order: V gene, clone size, D gene, J gene, CDR3 protein, CDR3 DNA. The D gene is left open where the match is weak. Size values are once, few and many counts, or a class for expanded clones, and some rows have none.

TRBV7-2	many	TRBD1	TRBJ1-3	CASSLTGGRGNTIYF	TGTGCCAGCAGCTTGACAGGGGGCAGGGGAAACACCATATATTTT
TRBV7-2	many	.	TRBJ2-1	CASSNYGRSLSYNEQFF	TGTGCCAGCAGTAATTACGGACGGAGTCTATCCTACAATGAGCAGTTCTTC
TRBV2	many	TRBD1	TRBJ2-3	CASSDRRTGRDTQYF	TGTGCCAGCAGCGATCGTAGGACAGGGAGGGATACGCAGTATTTT
TRBV7-2	many	.	TRBJ1-1	CASSLAGGWNTEAFF	TGTGCCAGCAGCTTAGCTGGGGGCTGGAACACTGAAGCTTTCTTT
TRBV6-5	many	.	TRBJ2-4	CASSNRGPGGNIQYF	TGTGCCAGCAGCAATAGGGGCCCCGGTGGAAACATTCAGTACTTC
TRBV12-3/TRBV12-4	many	.	TRBJ2-2	CASSLGRTRELFF	TGTGCCAGCAGTTTAGGTCGGACCAGGGAGCTGTTTTTT
TRBV2	many	.	TRBJ2-3	CASSVEGGAKDTQYF	TGTGCCAGCAGTGTCGAGGGGGGCGCGAAAGATACGCAGTATTTT
TRBV19	many	.	TRBJ1-1	CASKRGHMNTEAFF	TGTGCCAGTAAAAGGGGACACATGAACACTGAAGCTTTCTTT
TRBV11-2	.	TRBD2	TRBJ2-3	CASSSLAGGLPDTQYF	TGTGCCAGCAGCTCCTTAGCGGGGGGGCTTCCAGATACGCAGTATTTT
TRBV29-1	many	.	TRBJ2-7	CSVARGLNYEQYF	TGCAGCGTTGCCCGCGGCCTAAACTACGAGCAGTACTTC
TRBV11-2	many	.	TRBJ2-7	CASSLAHRDHEQYF	TGTGCCAGCAGCTTAGCCCACAGGGATCACGAGCAGTACTTC
TRBV9	many	TRBD1	TRBJ2-1	CASSAPGGSYNEQFF	TGTGCCAGCAGCGCACCAGGGGGCTCCTACAATGAGCAGTTCTTC
TRBV11-3	many	TRBD1	TRBJ2-2	CASSFDRATGELFF	TGTGCCAGCAGCTTCGACAGGGCCACCGGGGAGCTGTTTTTT
TRBV20-1	many	.	TRBJ2-3	CSARVASEDTQYF	TGCAGTGCTAGAGTGGCGTCAGAAGATACGCAGTATTTT
TRBV12-3/TRBV12-4	many	TRBD1	TRBJ1-2	CASSLRAGGPSNYGYTF	TGTGCCAGCAGTTTAAGGGCAGGGGGCCCTTCTAACTATGGCTACACCTTC
TRBV6-2/TRBV6-3	many	.	TRBJ1-5	CASSYSTSLLQPQHF	TGTGCCAGCAGTTACTCGACATCCCTCCTCCAGCCCCAGCATTTT
TRBV4-2	.	.	TRBJ1-3	CASSQDGQVSGNTIYF	TGTGCCAGCAGCCAGGACGGACAAGTATCTGGAAACACCATATATTTT
TRBV7-3	.	TRBD2	TRBJ2-1	CASSRGSGGVYNEQFF	TGTGCCAGCAGCCGGGGGAGCGGGGGGGTCTACAATGAGCAGTTCTTC
TRBV4-2	many	.	TRBJ1-1	CASSQENRDTEAFF	TGTGCCAGCAGCCAAGAAAACAGGGACACTGAAGCTTTCTTT
TRBV27	.	.	TRBJ2-2	CASSLPYTGELFF	TGTGCCAGCAGTCTGCCGTACACCGGGGAGCTGTTTTTT
TRBV2	.	TRBD2	TRBJ2-4	CASSDRAGGRRNIQYF	TGTGCCAGCAGTGATAGAGCGGGGGGGCGGCGGAACATTCAGTACTTC
TRBV2	.	.	TRBJ2-3	CASPSGLYTDTQYF	TGTGCCAGCCCCTCCGGGTTATACACAGATACGCAGTATTTT
TRBV7-2	many	.	TRBJ1-1	CASSGFNRVAEAFF	TGTGCCAGCAGCGGGTTTAACAGGGTGGCTGAAGCTTTCTTT
TRBV28	many	TRBD1	TRBJ1-4	CASSFPRQGAREKLFF	TGTGCCAGCAGTTTCCCCCGCCAGGGGGCCAGGGAAAAACTGTTTTTT
TRBV7-9	.	.	TRBJ1-1	CASSLSRSRNTEAFF	TGTGCCAGCAGCCTGTCCCGTTCAAGGAACACTGAAGCTTTCTTT
TRBV7-9	many	TRBD2	TRBJ2-1	CASSSRLAGGYNEQFF	TGTGCCAGCAGCTCTCGACTAGCGGGGGGGTACAATGAGCAGTTCTTC
TRBV9	few	TRBD2	TRBJ2-1	CASSVFGASGSNEQFF	TGTGCCAGCAGCGTCTTCGGGGCTAGCGGGTCGAATGAGCAGTTCTTC
TRBV5-1	many	.	TRBJ2-2	CASSLEASGELFF	TGCGCCAGCAGCTTGGAAGCCTCCGGGGAGCTGTTTTTT
TRBV6-2/TRBV6-3	few	TRBD2	TRBJ2-7	CASRGTLRGVHYEQYF	TGTGCCAGCAGGGGGACCTTACGGGGGGTTCACTACGAGCAGTACTTC
TRBV29-1	many	.	TRBJ2-5	CSVEEGRETQYF	TGCAGCGTTGAAGAAGGCCGAGAGACCCAGTACTTC
TRBV7-3	many	TRBD2	TRBJ2-5	CASSRGLAVQETQYF	TGTGCCAGCAGCCGGGGACTAGCGGTACAAGAGACCCAGTACTTC
TRBV19	few	.	TRBJ2-2	CASSLQPFDTGELFF	TGTGCCAGTAGCCTACAGCCGTTCGACACCGGGGAGCTGTTTTTT
TRBV28	few	.	TRBJ1-6	CASSFDRNSPLHF	TGTGCCAGCAGTTTCGACAGAAATTCACCCCTCCACTTT
TRBV7-2	many	.	TRBJ2-7	CASSFLAEQYF	TGTGCCAGCAGCTTCCTCGCCGAGCAGTACTTC
TRBV5-1	few	.	TRBJ2-7	CASSWSTGESYEQYF	TGCGCCAGCAGCTGGAGTACGGGGGAATCCTACGAGCAGTACTTC